Listed below are T cell receptor beta chains from one sample, sequenced in a study of T cell changes during pregnancy in multiple sclerosis. Clones were sequenced by immunoSEQ multiplex PCR, and TCRdb holds only the in-frame ones, with some missing. Among under 35,000 clones listed, about 88% were seen once. The sample in question was CD8+ T cells from peripheral blood mononuclear cells, obtained in the second trimester of pregnancy. The receptors were gathered from a female donor with multiple sclerosis, enrolled in a pregnancy study. The CDR3 runs from the conserved cysteine through the conserved F or W. The D gene is left open where the match is weak. Some rows mark clone size as missing; the rest say once, few, many or name a class of expanded clone.

>TRBJ2-3|TRBV6-4|-|-
CASSDTSENTQYF
TGTGCCAGCAGTGATACTAGTGAGAATACGCAGTATTTT
>TRBJ2-7|TRBV7-8|-|TRBD1
CASSPGTENSYEQYF
TGTGCCAGCAGCCCCGGGACAGAGAACTCCTACGAGCAGTACTTC
>TRBJ1-3|TRBV6-6|once|TRBD1
CASRLEGAGGNTIYF
TGTGCCAGCAGGTTAGAGGGGGCAGGAGGAAACACCATATATTTT
>TRBJ2-3|TRBV2|-|TRBD2
CASTLAGGGGTQYF
TGTGCCAGCACGCTAGCGGGAGGGGGGGGTACGCAGTATTTT
>TRBJ2-1|TRBV7-9|-|-
CASSPRYEQFF
TGTGCCAGCAGCCCCCGGTATGAGCAGTTCTTC
>TRBJ1-2|TRBV5-1|once|TRBD1
CASSLGTGFYGYTF
TGCGCCAGCAGCCTCGGGACAGGTTTCTATGGCTACACCTTC
>TRBJ2-1|TRBV27|once|TRBD2
CASSSPQRTSGSFDEQFF
TGTGCCAGCAGTTCGCCCCAACGAACTAGCGGGAGTTTCGATGAGCAGTTCTTC
>TRBJ2-3|TRBV7-9|-|TRBD2
CASSLPRDYTGTDTQYF
TGTGCCAGCAGCTTACCCCGGGACTATACCGGCACAGATACGCAGTATTTT
>TRBJ2-1|TRBV6-1|-|TRBD2
CASSEDSSGGNEQFF
TGTGCCAGCAGTGAAGACTCTAGCGGGGGCAATGAGCAGTTCTTC
>TRBJ2-3|TRBV11-3|-|TRBD2
CASSLKAGATDTQYF
TGTGCCAGCAGCTTAAAGGCGGGAGCAACAGATACGCAGTATTTT
>TRBJ2-2|TRBV5-5|-|-
CASSLTLARTGELFF
TGTGCCAGCAGCTTGACCCTAGCTCGAACCGGGGAGCTGTTTTTT
>TRBJ1-1|TRBV10-3|-|-
CAISETENTEAFF
TGTGCCATCAGCGAAACAGAGAACACTGAAGCTTTCTTT
>TRBJ2-1|TRBV29-1|-|TRBD2
CSVEASGSYNEQFF
TGCAGCGTTGAAGCTAGCGGGAGCTACAATGAGCAGTTCTTC
>TRBJ1-1|TRBV4-1|-|-
CASSQVRGTEAFF
TGCGCCAGCAGCCAAGTTAGGGGCACTGAAGCTTTCTTT
>TRBJ1-2|TRBV30|-|-
CAWSVGGADGYTF
TGTGCCTGGAGTGTCGGAGGGGCTGATGGCTACACCTTC
>TRBJ2-1|TRBV5-1|-|-
CASSSPGGDNEQFF
TGCGCCAGCAGCTCTCCTGGGGGCGACAATGAGCAGTTCTTC
>TRBJ2-7|TRBV5-6|once|TRBD2
CASSFRTSYEQYF
TGTGCCAGCAGCTTCAGGACTAGCTACGAGCAGTACTTC
>TRBJ1-1|TRBV19|-|-
CASSIAFTRTANTEAFF
TGTGCCAGTAGTATAGCATTTACGAGGACAGCGAACACTGAAGCTTTCTTT
>TRBJ2-3|TRBV18|-|-
CASSARDRPIDTQYF
TGTGCCAGCTCAGCGCGGGACAGACCGATCGATACGCAGTATTTT
>TRBJ2-7|TRBV28|-|-
CASSPRTGSYEQYF
TGTGCCAGCAGCCCCAGAACAGGGTCCTACGAGCAGTACTTC
>TRBJ2-5|TRBV6-5|-|TRBD2
CASSYSGLAGEETQYF
TGTGCCAGCAGTTACTCGGGACTAGCGGGAGAAGAGACCCAGTACTTC
>TRBJ2-6|TRBV19|-|-
CASRTTSGIVSGANVLTF
TGTGCCAGTAGGACCACGTCAGGGATCGTCTCTGGGGCCAACGTCCTGACTTTC
>TRBJ2-2|TRBV7-9|-|-
CASSPSYTGELFF
TGTGCCAGCAGCCCTAGTTACACCGGGGAGCTGTTTTTT
>TRBJ2-7|TRBV7-9|-|-
CASSDSNSGYEQYF
TGTGCCAGCAGCGACAGCAATAGCGGCTACGAGCAGTACTTC
>TRBJ1-3|TRBV7-9|-|-
CASINIRGLGNTIYF
TGTGCCAGCATCAATATCAGGGGTCTTGGAAACACCATATATTTT
>TRBJ2-5|TRBV27|-|TRBD2
CASSSSGSYQETQYF
TGTGCCAGCAGTTCTAGCGGGTCGTACCAAGAGACCCAGTACTTC
>TRBJ2-7|TRBV7-9|-|-
CASSSLGGAGYF
TGTGCCAGCAGCTCCCTCGGCGGGGCTGGGTACTTC
>TRBJ2-1|TRBV6-6|-|TRBD1
CASSPGGTNEQFF
TGTGCCAGCAGTCCAGGGGGCACGAATGAGCAGTTCTTC
>TRBJ2-1|TRBV9|-|TRBD2
CASSAGLAGGSYNEQFF
TGTGCCAGCAGCGCGGGACTAGCGGGAGGCTCCTACAATGAGCAGTTCTTC
>TRBJ2-7|TRBV30|-|TRBD2
CACQTSGRPPEQYF
TGTGCCTGCCAGACTAGCGGGAGACCCCCTGAGCAGTACTTC
>TRBJ1-4|TRBV5-1|-|-
CASSYDRGGLFF
TGCGCCAGCAGTTACGATAGGGGTGGACTGTTTTTT
>TRBJ1-3|TRBV2|once|-
CASLGTTENTIYF
TGTGCCAGCTTAGGTACGACAGAAAACACCATATATTTT
>TRBJ1-5|TRBV7-9|-|-
CASSSGVNQPQHF
TGTGCCAGCAGCTCCGGAGTCAATCAGCCCCAGCATTTT
>TRBJ2-7|TRBV5-4|-|TRBD1
CASSETAGGYEQYF
TGTGCCAGCAGCGAGACGGCAGGGGGCTACGAGCAGTACTTC
>TRBJ2-7|TRBV15|-|TRBD2
CATSRVLSGGLYEQYF
TGTGCCACCAGCAGAGTTCTTTCGGGAGGCCTATACGAGCAGTACTTC